This T cell receptor beta chain was retrieved from a study of shared clonotypes between healthy human individuals (dated by TCRdb to about 2020). Study-wide context: Three men and two women, aged 18 to 49 years, made up the cohort. For each donor, CD4 naive and CD4 memory were each given three plates, CD8 naive was given two plates, and CD8 memory was given one plate. To estimate repertoire size and how much clonotypes are shared between individuals, the study performed deep sequencing of blood TCR repertoires from about five healthy adults. Libraries were prepared and TCR repertoires were sequenced by different laboratories using diverse techniques, in order to increase sequencing depth and limit assay-specific biases. Per donor, leukapheresis produced somewhere between about 0.8 and 9 billion PBMCs.

General conclusions and limits of the study: Even with the large sequencing depth, rarefaction of the sorted-subset datasets indicated that sequencing was incomplete. When several donors were compared, the shared fraction of clonotypes was about 5.4% for naive CD4, around 3.5% for naive CD8, roughly 2.3% for memory CD4, and roughly 0.43% for memory CD8. Pairwise subsampling indicated that sequencing depth was expected to affect the degree of clonotype sharing among donors. Sampling was restricted to blood, and TCR repertoires in tissues likely differ from the TCR repertoires found in blood. Compared with non-shared clonotypes, the clonotypes found in all four sorted-subset donors had higher generation probabilities. Larger estimated clonotype richness was generally found for naive subsets than for memory subsets. Because the study included only a small number of donors, the genetic and exposure-history diversity represented was limited.

CDR1 and CDR2, per the germline V gene, are SGHTA and FQGNSA. The CDR3 measures 17 amino acids from cysteine to phenylalanine. Of all the DNA, just the CDR3 is kept, 51 bases in frame from base 1. V has 6 bases trimmed and J has 3 bases trimmed; junction bases matching no gene number 12. The donors were healthy, HIV-negative adults with no recently reported acute infections or vaccinations. Every donor was a Caucasian adult residing in Nashville, Tennessee, USA. CD4+ T cells were enriched through magnetic negative selection, after which naive cells were positively selected on CD45RA and the remaining negative fraction served as the memory subset. After blood collection by leukapheresis, PBMCs were isolated using Ficoll-Histopaque density gradient centrifugation and then cryopreserved in the vapor phase of liquid nitrogen. Purity and quantity of every magnetically sorted T cell population were checked by analytical flow cytometry. From each sorted fraction, genomic DNA was isolated and quantified by UV absorbance on a Nanodrop 2000c.

Using the deep immunoSEQ assay, TCR CDR3 regions were amplified from genomic DNA by multiplex PCR. Extracted genomic DNA from each cell subset was distributed evenly across all wells of several immunoSEQ 96-well plates, and each plate was treated as a replicate. Each replicate PCR for sorted subsets received approximately 220 ng genomic DNA, equal to tens of thousands of T cell genomes. Purified libraries were quantified with a Qubit 3.0 fluorometer, sized on a Bioanalyzer 2100, and re-quantified with the KAPA Library Quantification kit. A separate single-read 150-cycle Illumina NextSeq 550 flow cell was used to sequence each immunoSEQ 96-well plate. Concerning the study's data processing: Because only junctional sequences without quality scores were contained in the immunoSEQ output, filtering matching that applied to full-length reads could not be performed. To assign V/J genes and CDR3, sequences were annotated using PyIR, a Python wrapper for IgBLAST v1.9, with IMGT germline references. Any read was removed if the V/J assignment was weak (E-value above 1e-6), the CDR3 was missing, or the read contained stop codons, out-of-frame junctions, or ambiguous translated residues. A V3J clonotype was defined by an identical inferred V gene, J gene, and CDR3 amino acid sequence. The percentage overlap between two repertoires was calculated by dividing the number of shared unique clonotypes by the size of the smaller repertoire. Richness of each repertoire was evaluated using RTK rarefaction, the Chao1 estimator, and Recon v2.1 estimates of unobserved clonotypes. Generation probabilities for all TCRbeta clonotypes obtained by the gDNA method from several donors were computed using OLGA. TCRdb holds this immuneACCESS table with in-frame rearrangements only. Some clones are missing; in checked studies, unresolved V genes explain under half, and the rest has no known cause. Clone size and V and J calls were adopted from that table, with D and trimming inferred from the DNA. The sample table contains 1,100,000 or so clones; only one count was recorded for around 82% of them. The biggest ten clones account for roughly 0.56% of the sample.

About this clone itself: The clone's antigen remains unknown. No quality values exist for individual bases; no much larger clone is one base distant.

The rearrangement joined TRBV7-2 to TRBJ2-1; TRBD2 matches 9 bases in the middle. The source material was memory CD4+ T cells from PBMCs. What this sample's cell subset or site label stands for: CD45RA-negative fraction. This receptor was obtained from a man aged 18 to 29 in good health. Some clones in this sample may be carry-over from other donors' samples. The CDR3 loop reads CASSRTLAGTDYNEQFF. The DNA reads as follows: TGTGCCAGCAGTCGAACCCTAGCGGGAACCGACTACAATGAGCAGTTCTTC.